This TCR beta chain was documented in a study of blood T cell repertoires in COVID-19. The repertoire was sequenced with immunoSEQ multiplex PCR; TCRdb's copy has only in-frame clones and lacks some. The repertoire has roughly 250,000 clones, around 88% of them found once; the top ten carry around 0.84%. After removal of 3 bases from V and 2 bases from J, the junction contained 3 bases not matched to a gene. Per germline, CDR1 KGHDR and CDR2 SFDVKD. The CDR3 loop spans 16 amino acids. Notes on this clone: This sample includes further DNA sequences coding for the same CDR3.

Material: peripheral blood. J is TRBJ2-3 and V is TRBV24-1; 11 bases line up with TRBD2. The clonotype was recovered from a man aged 25 to 40 with acute or convalescent COVID-19. The CDR3 coding sequence is TGTGCCACCAGTGATGGGACTAGCGGTTTCACAGATACGCAGTATTTT. Residues: CATSDGTSGFTDTQYF.